This entry is about one T cell receptor beta chain. This clonotype was detected only a few times. There is no known antigen for this receptor. No base quality information exists; no much larger clone differs at one position. The junction shows trimming of 0 bases on V and 7 bases on J, plus 8 bases between the germline ends. Spanning cysteine to phenylalanine, the CDR3 consists of 14 amino acids. Only the CDR3 DNA is retained, 42 bases long and in frame from the first base. For CDR1 and CDR2, the germline V gene lists SGHRS and YFSETQ. Library method: 5' RACE. The sequencing machine was an Illumina HiSeq 2000. A universal primer binding site was introduced by template switching, and a unique molecular identifier was present in the final cDNA, enabling accurate counting of TCR cDNA molecules. First-strand cDNA for TCR alpha and beta chains was synthesized from specific primers in the conserved constant-segment region. To control for contamination, each cDNA library was double barcoded with a SMART-Mk sample barcode plus Illumina barcodes. TruSeq adapter sequences along with Illumina sample barcodes were introduced in two successive PCR steps. TCR alpha and beta cDNA libraries were sequenced on the Illumina HiSeq platform with custom primers. The source study handled its data this way. MiGEC processed the raw reads to extract unique molecular identifiers, while MiXCR was used to determine the CDR3 positions. Recombination models were inferred per individual with the repgenHMM and IGoR tools using an EM algorithm. The tcR package in R was used for shared clonotype analysis, with sharing normalized by the product of cloneset sizes. Out-of-frame nonproductive sequences were analyzed to study raw recombination free of thymic and clonal selection effects. TCRdb applied fastp at Q25 and MiXCR to the public reads, then kept only in-frame beta chains. Records with the same CDR3 protein are collapsed into one entry carrying the most frequent genes and DNA. The V and J calls were not made by the authors but by TCRdb's processing. The sample table records approximately 500,000 distinct CDR3 sequences; roughly 15% of these occur just once. The ten largest clones take up around 0.4% of the sample.

Every donor was a healthy Caucasian. Three pairs of female monozygotic twins, all aged 18 to 29 years, made up the twin cohort. CD4+ and CD8+ T cell populations were isolated with positive isolation kits from Invitrogen. These data belong to a study of identical twins (dated by TCRdb to the mid-2010s). With regard to the full study: TCR alpha and beta repertoires from monozygotic twins, unrelated adults of various ages and cord blood were deep-sequenced to test whether fetal clonotypes persist. Replicate twin experiments were performed at different times using different library preparation protocols to rule out contamination. Overall study results and their limits: Abundant cord blood beta clonotypes had fewer insertions, young adult naive repertoires showed a similar but weaker trend, and memory repertoires showed no such trend. Compared with coincidental sharing between unrelated individuals, out-of-frame TCR alpha sequences shared between twins showed an excess of sequences with low generation probability. Recombination models systematically underestimated out-of-frame TCR alpha sharing in monozygotic twins but agreed with sharing between unrelated individuals. Invariant T cells such as MAIT and iNKT could partly confound zero-insertion analyses, though diverse VJ usage argued against this for most clonotypes. Conclusions relied on cross-sectional statistical analysis, since the same donors could not be followed over many years. Excess twin sharing in beta out-of-frame sequences was weaker because fewer shared sequences lowered the signal-to-noise ratio.

This sample also belongs to another study, concerning yellow fever vaccine responses in identical twins. The second publication reports: According to the authors, in identical twins the way T cells responded to vaccination appeared partly convergent and partly personalized. In the study, vaccine-responding T cell clones were precisely tracked in identical twins.

The sample taken for sequencing was CD4+ T cells sorted from blood. The chain couples TRBV5-1 to TRBJ1-6; the D gene cannot be resolved reliably. This clonotype originated in a woman younger than 30 in good health. The CDR3 protein sequence reads: CASSLGDPNSPLHF. The DNA sequence follows: TGCGCCAGCAGCTTGGGGGATCCCAATTCACCCCTCCACTTT. The variable domain in full, with residues beyond the CDR3 obtained from the reference TRBV5-1 and TRBJ1-6 genes, is KAGVTQTPRYLIKTRGQQVTLSCSPISGHRSVSWYQQTPGQGLQFLFEYFSETQRNKGNFPGRFSGRQFSNSRSEMNVSTLELGDSALYLCASSLGDPNSPLHFGNGTRLTVT.